Listed below are T cell receptor beta chains from one sample, sequenced in a study of naive and memory T cell subsets. MiXCR, applied by TCRdb to the UMI-ligation and nested PCR reads, yields one record per CDR3 protein. The sample has 140,000 to 150,000 distinct CDR3 sequences; over 15% are singletons. The source material was naive CD4+ T cells from blood. Receptor source: a human donor in good health. Each CDR3 is given with its conserved first and last residue.

v_call	j_call	cdr3_aa
TRBV29-1	TRBJ2-7	CSVLISSYEQYF
TRBV2	TRBJ1-6	CASSETGGNSPLHF
TRBV24-1	TRBJ2-2	CATSEGLAGENTGELFF
TRBV6-6	TRBJ1-1	CASSYGQGVSAFF
TRBV4-3	TRBJ2-7	CASSQTGTGGVEQYF
TRBV7-6	TRBJ2-7	CASSSPGRAHEQYF
TRBV9	TRBJ2-7	CASSEGQSSYEQYF
TRBV7-2	TRBJ1-2	CASSSPGGGNYGYTF
TRBV6-2/TRBV6-3	TRBJ2-7	CASTSGQGPYEQYF
TRBV7-2	TRBJ1-4	CASSPDGWGEKLFF
TRBV2	TRBJ2-1	CASSAHISYNEQFF
TRBV20-1	TRBJ1-1	CSARDTTGWTPEAFF
TRBV5-1	TRBJ1-2	CASSEYTANYGYTF
TRBV19	TRBJ1-1	CASSNDGVAEAFF
TRBV10-3	TRBJ2-3	CAISTSGSSTDTQYF
TRBV7-2	TRBJ1-5	CASSLWGNSNQPQHF
TRBV21-1	TRBJ1-4	CASSPRRGARRKLFF
TRBV6-2/TRBV6-3	TRBJ2-7	CASSETLPEQYF
TRBV5-1	TRBJ2-7	CASSLGGTGPLYEQYF
TRBV19	TRBJ1-5	CASSLGSSGQPQHF
TRBV6-2/TRBV6-3	TRBJ2-7	CASSRRGTSGSYEQYF
TRBV20-1	TRBJ2-3	CSARDSGSSDTQYF
TRBV27	TRBJ2-1	CASRPLGRVDEQFF
TRBV24-1	TRBJ1-5	CATSESGPTGQPQHF
TRBV28	TRBJ1-1	CASSLSSSLFWNTEAFF
TRBV5-1	TRBJ2-7	CASRQVRGDEQYF
TRBV28	TRBJ1-1	CASSSPGGVTEAFF
TRBV12-3/TRBV12-4	TRBJ2-7	CASRDRVGEQYF
TRBV20-1	TRBJ2-7	CSARDRQGRHEQYF
TRBV20-1	TRBJ1-1	CSARTWNTEAFF
TRBV19	TRBJ2-5	CASSISGRVETQYF
TRBV7-9	TRBJ2-1	CASSLGRASLNEQFF
TRBV12-5	TRBJ2-3	CASLGPTDTQYF
TRBV4-2	TRBJ1-3	CASSQDGSSGNTIYF
TRBV6-2/TRBV6-3	TRBJ2-7	CASSYSVAATYEQYF
TRBV7-3	TRBJ2-1	CASSLNSLSGRARYEQFF
TRBV15	TRBJ1-2	CATSSLGARYGYTF
TRBV6-6	TRBJ2-7	CASTPWASGTYEQYF
TRBV10-3	TRBJ1-6	CAISEARGTSSPLHF
TRBV19	TRBJ2-1	CASSRTGEHEQFF
TRBV10-2	TRBJ1-1	CASRETGNTEAFF
TRBV6-2/TRBV6-3	TRBJ2-7	CASSRDEQYF
TRBV7-2	TRBJ2-1	CASSSLGLASKEQFF
TRBV6-4	TRBJ2-2	CASSPQGPGELFF
TRBV12-3/TRBV12-4	TRBJ1-1	CASSLAYRTASYTEAFF
TRBV6-2/TRBV6-3	TRBJ2-2	CASSRGTGATGELFF
TRBV18	TRBJ2-5	CASSPLAGFQETQYF
TRBV12-3/TRBV12-4	TRBJ2-7	CASRNPGGEQYF
TRBV2	TRBJ1-1	CASRRPMSTEAFF
TRBV6-2/TRBV6-3	TRBJ2-1	CASSPRSGTLNNEQFF
TRBV12-3/TRBV12-4	TRBJ2-2	CASTEASAGGPSGELFF
TRBV20-1	TRBJ2-5	CSALGLAVETQYF
TRBV6-5	TRBJ2-1	CASSYSIGTSFNEQFF
TRBV2	TRBJ2-1	CASSEQDQLYNEQFF